This entry concerns a single T cell receptor (beta chain). What it recognizes is unknown. This sample is part of a study of monozygotic twins with inflammatory bowel disease. Findings of the study overall: Patient repertoires may have gained variability from differing immunosuppressive treatments.

This CDR3 has 14 amino acids. Germline CDR1 reads SGHTA; CDR2 reads FQGNSA. Blood was drawn once per donor, and each sample measured 2 to 2.5 ml. The UMIs carried a 6-nucleotide sample barcode, and they were added by template switching. After re-calling the 5' RACE reads, TCRdb lists one entry per CDR3 protein, DNA absent. The table counts a few hundred thousand distinct CDR3 sequences; around 2.4% lies in the top ten. The receptor was derived from a human donor with ulcerative colitis or Crohn's disease, or a healthy co-twin of an affected twin (not recorded which). Sequencing was performed on blood. The rearrangement joins TRBV7-2 to TRBJ2-2. The CDR3 is CASSYDFITGELFF.